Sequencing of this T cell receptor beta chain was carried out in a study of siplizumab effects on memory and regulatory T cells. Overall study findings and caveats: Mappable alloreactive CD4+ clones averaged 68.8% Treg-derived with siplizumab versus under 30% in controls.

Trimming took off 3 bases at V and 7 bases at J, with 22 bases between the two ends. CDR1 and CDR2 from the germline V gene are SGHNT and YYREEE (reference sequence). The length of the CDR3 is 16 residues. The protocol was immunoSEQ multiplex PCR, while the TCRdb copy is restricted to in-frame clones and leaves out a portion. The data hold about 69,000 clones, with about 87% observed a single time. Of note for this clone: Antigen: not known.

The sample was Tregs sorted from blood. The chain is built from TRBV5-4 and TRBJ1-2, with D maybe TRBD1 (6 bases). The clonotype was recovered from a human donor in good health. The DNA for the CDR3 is TGTGCCAGCAGCTCCGGGGGTTCGGGGGCCTCTAGTGGCTACACCTTC. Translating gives CASSSGGSGASSGYTF. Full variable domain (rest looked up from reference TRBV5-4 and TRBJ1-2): ETGVTQSPTHLIKTRGQQVTLRCSSQSGHNTVSWYQQALGQGPQFIFQYYREEENGRGNFPPRFSGLQFPNYSSELNVNALELDDSALYLCASSSGGSGASSGYTFGSGTRLTVV.